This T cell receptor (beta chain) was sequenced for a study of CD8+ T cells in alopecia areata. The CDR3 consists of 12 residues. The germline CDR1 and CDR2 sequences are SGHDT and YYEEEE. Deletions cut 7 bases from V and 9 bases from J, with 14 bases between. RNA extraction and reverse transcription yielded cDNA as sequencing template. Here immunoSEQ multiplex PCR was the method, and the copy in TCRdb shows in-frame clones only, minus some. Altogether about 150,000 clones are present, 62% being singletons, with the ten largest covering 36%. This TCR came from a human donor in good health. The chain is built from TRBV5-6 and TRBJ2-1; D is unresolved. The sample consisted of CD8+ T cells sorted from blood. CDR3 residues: CASGDLGIEQFF. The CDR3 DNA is TGTGCCAGCGGCGATTTAGGGATTGAGCAGTTCTTC. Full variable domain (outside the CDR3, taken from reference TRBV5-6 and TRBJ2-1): DAGVTQSPTHLIKTRGQQVTLRCSPKSGHDTVSWYQQALGQGPQFIFQYYEEEERQRGNFPDRFSGHQFPNYSSELNVNALLLGDSALYLCASGDLGIEQFFGPGTRLTVL.